These T cell receptor beta chains were read from a single sample in a study of blood T cell repertoires in COVID-19. Here immunoSEQ multiplex PCR was the method, and the copy in TCRdb shows in-frame clones only, minus some. The table shows about 380,000 clones, with 70% to 90% occurring only once. Sequences were obtained from PBMCs or T cells enriched from blood (not recorded which). The source is a woman under 30 who had recovered from COVID-19. Both conserved end residues are part of each CDR3. Fields, in order: D gene, clone size, V gene, J gene, CDR3 DNA, CDR3 protein. A D gene is named only where the DNA matches it firmly. Only some rows state a clone size, as once, few, many or a class for expanded clones.

.	once	TRBV7-2	TRBJ1-3	TGTGCCAGCAGCTTAGTGGGCCAGACCTCTGGAAACACCATATATTTT	CASSLVGQTSGNTIYF
TRBD1	.	TRBV2	TRBJ1-1	TGTGCCAGTAGGGAGACAGGGGTCACTGAAGCTTTCTTT	CASRETGVTEAFF
.	.	TRBV6-4	TRBJ2-2	TGTGCCAGCAGTGACTCGAGAGGCGACGGCGGGGAGCTGTTTTTT	CASSDSRGDGGELFF
TRBD1	.	TRBV4-3	TRBJ1-2	TGCGCCAGCAGCCCGCCCGGGACAGGGACCCCAGGTGGCTACACCTTC	CASSPPGTGTPGGYTF
.	.	TRBV5-6	TRBJ2-7	TGTGCCAGCAGCTCGGCCAATAGCCAACACGAGCAGTACTTC	CASSSANSQHEQYF
.	few	TRBV2	TRBJ1-1	TGTGCCAGCAGTTTTTACAGCAAGAACACTGAAGCTTTCTTT	CASSFYSKNTEAFF
TRBD1	.	TRBV7-8	TRBJ2-2	TGTGCCAGCAGCACCCGGAAAAAGACAGGGGGGGAAACCGGGGAGCTGTTTTTT	CASSTRKKTGGETGELFF
TRBD1	.	TRBV7-3	TRBJ1-1	TGTGCCAGCAGCCTGGGGGACAGGGACACTGAAGCTTTCTTT	CASSLGDRDTEAFF
TRBD1	.	TRBV9	TRBJ2-7	TGTGCCAGCAGCGCTCCGGGACAGACCTACGAGCAGTACTTC	CASSAPGQTYEQYF
TRBD2	.	TRBV28	TRBJ2-5	TGTGCCAGCACCGTTAGCGGGGTCGGGGAGACCCAGTACTTC	CASTVSGVGETQYF
.	.	TRBV6-5	TRBJ2-7	TGTGCCAGCAGGCCGACTAGACGGGAGCAGTACTTC	CASRPTRREQYF
.	few	TRBV9	TRBJ1-5	TGTGCCAGCAGCGCCAGGGACAACTATCAGCCCCAGCATTTT	CASSARDNYQPQHF
TRBD1	.	TRBV7-8	TRBJ1-4	TGTGCCAGCAGCACGGGACAGGGGGGAGGTAATGAAAAACTGTTTTTT	CASSTGQGGGNEKLFF
.	.	TRBV2	TRBJ2-3	TGTGCCAGCAGTCTCCGCGGGGATTACACAGATACGCAGTATTTT	CASSLRGDYTDTQYF
.	few	TRBV30	TRBJ2-7	TGTGCCTGGAGTGTACAACCCGGCGGCGAGCAGTACTTC	CAWSVQPGGEQYF
.	.	TRBV27	TRBJ1-2	TGTGCCAGCAGTTTTAGGGGAGCGGGGGGTCATGGCTACACCTTC	CASSFRGAGGHGYTF
.	.	TRBV4-3	TRBJ1-3	TGCGCCAGCAGCCAAGAGCGGGGCTCTGGAAACACCATATATTTT	CASSQERGSGNTIYF
TRBD1	.	TRBV29-1	TRBJ2-7	TGCAGCGCCCACAGGGGGTACGAGCAGTACTTC	CSAHRGYEQYF
.	.	TRBV18	TRBJ2-7	TGTGCCAGCTCACCGGCCGGGGGGCCGCCCGAGCAGTACTTC	CASSPAGGPPEQYF
TRBD1	.	TRBV7-2	TRBJ1-5	TGTGCCAGCAGCCGTGGGGCGGTCACAGGGGGTTTGGAGCCCCAGCATTTT	CASSRGAVTGGLEPQHF
TRBD1	once	TRBV7-2	TRBJ1-2	TGTGCCAGCAGCTTAGCGTGGGACAGCTACTATGGCTACACCTTC	CASSLAWDSYYGYTF
TRBD1	few	TRBV9	TRBJ2-7	TGTGCCAGCAGCCCTCCCGGACAGGGCCTCGAGCAGTACTTC	CASSPPGQGLEQYF
.	.	TRBV6-6	TRBJ1-3	TGTGCCAGCACCCGCGGGCACTTGAGCTCTGGAAACACCATATATTTT	CASTRGHLSSGNTIYF
.	.	TRBV2	TRBJ1-1	TGTGCCAGCAAACAAACAGGCAACACTGAAGCTTTCTTT	CASKQTGNTEAFF
.	once	TRBV6-1	TRBJ2-3	TGTGCCAGCAGTGACCTAAAGCGGAAAGATACGCAGTATTTT	CASSDLKRKDTQYF
.	.	TRBV24-1	TRBJ1-2	TGTGCCGCCTCCGGGCAGGGGAACTATGGCTACACCTTC	CAASGQGNYGYTF
.	.	TRBV5-1	TRBJ2-1	TGCGCCAGCAGCTCTCTAGCCGATGAGCAGTTCTTC	CASSSLADEQFF
TRBD1	.	TRBV5-6	TRBJ2-5	TGTGCCAGCAGCTTGCCCCAGGACAGGGAAGAGACCCAGTACTTC	CASSLPQDREETQYF
TRBD1	.	TRBV29-1	TRBJ1-1	TGCAGCGTTGGTACTGGGACAGGGGCCCTGAACACTGAAGCTTTCTTT	CSVGTGTGALNTEAFF
TRBD1	.	TRBV24-1	TRBJ1-5	TGTGCCACCAGTGATAGGGACAGGGACAATCAGCCCCAGCATTTT	CATSDRDRDNQPQHF
.	.	TRBV3-1/TRBV3-2	TRBJ1-2	TGTGCCAGCAGCCAATCCGACACGTTTAATGGCTACACCTTC	CASSQSDTFNGYTF
.	.	TRBV7-6	TRBJ1-4	TGTGCCAGCAGCTTAGCAGGGGGTAATGAAAAACTGTTTTTT	CASSLAGGNEKLFF
.	.	TRBV6-4	TRBJ1-2	TGTGCCAGCAGCGAAGGACCGGGACAAGGGGCGCGCGGCTACACCTTC	CASSEGPGQGARGYTF
.	.	TRBV2	TRBJ2-3	TGTGCCAGCAGTGAAATGGGCTGGGGCACAGATACGCAGTATTTT	CASSEMGWGTDTQYF
TRBD1	.	TRBV28	TRBJ1-5	TGTGCCAGCAGTCCCGGGACAGGGTATAATCAGCCCCAGCATTTT	CASSPGTGYNQPQHF
.	.	TRBV11-2	TRBJ1-3	TGTGCCAGCAGCTCGACAGATTTTTCTGGAAACACCATATATTTT	CASSSTDFSGNTIYF
TRBD1	.	TRBV5-1	TRBJ2-5	TGCGCCAGCAGCCCCCAAAGACAGGGGGTGTACCAAGAGACCCAGTACTTC	CASSPQRQGVYQETQYF
TRBD1	.	TRBV28	TRBJ1-4	TGTGCCAGCAGTCCCTACAGGGGGGAAAAACTGTTTTTT	CASSPYRGEKLFF
TRBD1	.	TRBV5-1	TRBJ1-1	TGCGCCAGCGGGACAGGGGGTATGGTTCGGAACACTGAAGCTTTCTTT	CASGTGGMVRNTEAFF
TRBD1	.	TRBV7-3	TRBJ2-1	TGTGCCAGCAGCTTAACCCCGACAGGGAGTGGATATGAGCAGTTCTTC	CASSLTPTGSGYEQFF
.	.	TRBV7-3	TRBJ2-5	TGTGCCAGCAGCTTAGGGGCTCAAGAGACCCAGTACTTC	CASSLGAQETQYF
TRBD2	.	TRBV27	TRBJ2-1	TGTGCCAGCAGTGTAGCGGGGGGGTACTCCTACAATGAGCAGTTCTTC	CASSVAGGYSYNEQFF
.	.	TRBV6-5	TRBJ1-1	TGTGCCAGCAGTTTGTTCATAGACACTGAAGCTTTCTTT	CASSLFIDTEAFF
.	.	TRBV24-1	TRBJ1-5	TGTGCCACCAGTGATCACAGTAGCAATCAGCCCCAGCATTTT	CATSDHSSNQPQHF
.	.	TRBV6-5	TRBJ1-6	TGTGCCAGCAGTTATTTGGCGGAAGGAAATTCACCCCTCCACTTT	CASSYLAEGNSPLHF
TRBD1	.	TRBV27	TRBJ2-7	TGTGCCAGCAGTCGGGACAGCTCCTACGAGCAGTACTTC	CASSRDSSYEQYF
TRBD1	.	TRBV11-2	TRBJ2-2	TGTGCCAGCAGCTTTTACAGAGGGACAGGGGGCCTCGGGGAGCTGTTTTTT	CASSFYRGTGGLGELFF
TRBD1	.	TRBV6-5	TRBJ1-2	TGTGCCAGCAGTCTCAATCCGGGACAGGGATATGGCTACACCTTC	CASSLNPGQGYGYTF
.	.	TRBV21-1	TRBJ2-1	TGTGCCAGCAGCAGGCCCCTCCAGACGGGGGATCGGTCCTACAATGAGCAGTTCTTC	CASSRPLQTGDRSYNEQFF
.	.	TRBV19	TRBJ1-5	TGTGCCAGTAGTTCGACAGGTTCTCGAATAGGGGTAACTCAGCCCCAGCATTTT	CASSSTGSRIGVTQPQHF
.	.	TRBV5-4	TRBJ2-4	TGTGCCAGCAGCTTTCCAGGGGAATTAAACATTCAGTACTTC	CASSFPGELNIQYF
TRBD1	.	TRBV6-5	TRBJ2-2	TGTGCCAGCAGAGGACAGGATAACACCGGGGAGCTGTTTTTT	CASRGQDNTGELFF
.	.	TRBV2	TRBJ1-5	TGTGCCAACAGTGAAGCACTAGGGGAGGTTCAGCCCCAGCATTTT	CANSEALGEVQPQHF
TRBD1	.	TRBV4-2	TRBJ1-1	TGTGCCAGCAGCCGACCCGAGGACAGGGTTGACACTGAAGCTTTCTTT	CASSRPEDRVDTEAFF
.	.	TRBV24-1	TRBJ1-1	TGTGCCACCGAAAGGAGGGCGAACACTGAAGCTTTCTTT	CATERRANTEAFF
.	.	TRBV7-8	TRBJ2-2	TGTGCCAGCAGCCGGACAGACACCGGGGAGCTGTTTTTT	CASSRTDTGELFF